This paragraph reports one T cell receptor beta chain. Its antigen specificity is not known. One base away there is no much larger clone; base qualities are not given. These data are taken from a study of shared clonotypes between healthy human individuals (dated by TCRdb to 2018 to 2020). About the study as a whole: The cohort comprised a couple of women and a few men aged 18 to 49 years. Per donor, three plates each were used for CD4 naive and CD4 memory, two for CD8 naive, and one for CD8 memory. Blood TCR repertoires of five healthy adults were deeply sequenced to estimate repertoire size and the extent of clonotype sharing between individuals. Different laboratories and diverse techniques were used to prepare libraries and sequence TCR repertoires, to increase sequencing depth and limit assay-specific biases. Leukapheresis yielded between about 0.85 and 10 billion PBMCs per donor. Overall study results and their limits: The genetic and exposure-history diversity represented was limited by the small number of donors. Even with the large sequencing depth, rarefaction of the sorted-subset datasets indicated that sequencing was incomplete. Sampling was limited to blood, and TCR repertoires in tissue likely differ from TCR repertoires in blood. Based on pairwise subsampling, the degree of clonotype sharing among donors was expected to be affected by sequencing depth. When four donors were compared, the shared fraction of clonotypes was roughly 5% for naive CD4, roughly 3.3% for naive CD8, 2.3% for memory CD4, and 0.4% for memory CD8. Larger estimated clonotype richness was generally found for naive subsets than for memory subsets. Compared with non-shared clonotypes, clonotypes shared by all four sorted-subset donors had higher generation probabilities.

The donors were healthy, HIV-negative adults with no recently reported acute infections or vaccinations. Every donor was a Caucasian adult living in Nashville, Tennessee, USA. CD4+ T cells were enriched by magnetic negative selection, after which naive cells were positively selected on CD45RA and the negative fraction was taken as the memory subset. After blood collection by leukapheresis, PBMCs were isolated using Ficoll-Histopaque density gradient centrifugation and then cryopreserved in the vapor phase of liquid nitrogen. Purity and quantity of every magnetically sorted T cell population were checked by analytical flow cytometry. From each sorted fraction, genomic DNA was isolated and quantified by UV absorbance on a Nanodrop 2000c. Using the deep immunoSEQ assay, multiplex PCR amplified TCR CDR3 regions from genomic DNA. Extracted genomic DNA from each cell subset was distributed evenly across all wells of several immunoSEQ 96-well plates, and each plate was treated as a replicate. Each replicate PCR for sorted subsets received 150 to 250 ng genomic DNA, equal to tens of thousands of T cell genomes. The purified libraries were quantified using a Qubit 3.0 fluorometer, sized with a Bioanalyzer 2100, and then quantified again using the KAPA Library Quantification kit. Every immunoSEQ 96-well plate was sequenced on a separate single-read 150-cycle Illumina NextSeq 550 flow cell. For the original study's pipeline: Because only junctional sequences without quality scores were contained in the immunoSEQ output, filtering matching that applied to full-length reads could not be performed. Sequences were annotated with PyIR, a Python wrapper for IgBLAST v1.9, using IMGT germline references to assign V/J genes and CDR3. Reads with weak V/J assignments (E-value above 1e-6), missing CDR3, stop codons, out-of-frame junctions, or ambiguous translated residues were removed. A V3J clonotype was defined by an identical inferred V gene, J gene, and CDR3 amino acid sequence. Percentage overlap between repertoires was calculated by dividing the number of shared unique clonotypes by the size of the smaller repertoire. Richness of each repertoire was evaluated using RTK rarefaction, the Chao1 estimator, and Recon v2.1 estimates of unobserved clonotypes. Generation probabilities were computed with OLGA for all TCRbeta clonotypes obtained by the gDNA method from several donors. The table comes from immuneACCESS by way of TCRdb, which keeps in-frame sequences with V and J called. Part of the clones is missing from these tables; in studies checked, under half for an unresolved V gene and the rest for unknown reasons. Clone size and the V and J calls come from that table; the DNA yielded D and trimming. Recorded for this sample are 300,000 to 400,000 clones; under 80% of them occurred a single time. 10% of the sample is taken by the ten largest.

This clonotype was sampled from a man aged 25 to 45 in good health. The sequenced sample consisted of memory CD4+ T cells sorted from blood. The cell subset or site label on this specimen signifies: CD45RA-negative fraction.

Here the CDR3 is given as CASSALGQDYEQYF. The DNA sequence follows: TGTGCCAGCAGCGCGCTGGGACAGGACTACGAGCAGTACTTC. The chain joins TRBV9 to TRBJ2-7, with 8 middle bases fitting TRBD1. Via the germline V gene, CDR1 is SGDLS and CDR2 YYNGEE. Inclusive of the bounding cysteine and phenylalanine, the CDR3 is 14 residues long. The kept DNA is CDR3 alone, 42 bases in frame from the first base. For this chain, trimming is 3 bases at the V end and 3 bases at the J end, and the number of junction bases without a gene match is 5.